The TCR beta chain described here comes from a study of OX40 agonist ivuxolimab in advanced cancers. Produced via immunoSEQ multiplex PCR; TCRdb's table is partial and in-frame only. This sample carries under 85,000 clones, roughly 90% of them seen once, and the ten largest clones take around 2.9%. The CDR3 has 14 amino acids. J lost 6 bases, V lost 0 bases, and 4 bases had no gene match. CDR1 SGHDT and CDR2 YYEEEE come from the germline V gene. The chain uses TRBV5-6 and TRBJ2-7, with 9 bases lining up with TRBD1. The source of this sequence is an adult with an advanced solid tumor such as melanoma, head and neck, liver or kidney cancer. The sequencing here drew on CD4+ or CD8+ T cells sorted from blood, taken in a trial of the OX40 agonist ivuxolimab. The CDR3 here is CASSLGETGGEQYF. The CDR3 nucleotides read TGTGCCAGCAGCTTGGGCGAGACAGGGGGCGAGCAGTACTTC.